The 21 T cell receptor beta chains below were found in one sample sequenced in a study of T cell clonality in common variable immunodeficiency. The repertoire was sequenced with immunoSEQ multiplex PCR; TCRdb's copy has only in-frame clones and lacks some. The sample yields 55,000 or so clones, without any singletons. Sequenced material: peripheral blood mononuclear cells. The receptors stem from a person aged 18-70 years in good health.

This clone was detected ten times or more. The observed sequence ends 3 residues before the CDR3 terminus, with the missing tail filled in from the germline J gene. The V call is TRBV4-1, the J call TRBJ2-5; D uncertain. Trimming shortened V by 1 base and J by 1 base, and 10 bases separated the two germline ends. The germline V gene has CDR1 MGHRA and CDR2 YSYEKL. This CDR3 contains 15 residues. The DNA read from the CDR3 is TGCGCCAGCAGCCAAGCCTTCAGCGTCCAAGAGACC. Residues: CASSQAFSVQET. The entire CDR3 is CASSQAFSVQETQYF.

About this clone itself: Read sequence stops 3 residues before the CDR3 end, and the germline J gene provides the missing end. The J gene is TRBJ1-2, the V gene TRBV6-4, with D possibly matching TRBD1 (6 bases). Germline CDR1 and CDR2: MRHNA and SNTAGT. Trimming stripped 4 bases from V and 7 bases from J, with 16 bases between. This CDR3 contains 14 residues. CDR3 DNA, as far as it was read: TGTGCCAGCAGTGCCACCACAGGGTATACTGGC. Translating it yields CASSATTGYTG. Given in full, the CDR3 is CASSATTGYTGYTF.

This clone occurred many times. The read ends 3 residues shy of where the CDR3 ends; the end is completed using the germline J gene. The chain links TRBV5-4 to TRBJ2-2; D is perhaps TRBD1 (5 bases). With 5 bases removed from V and 3 bases from J, the gap between germline ends came to 14 bases. CDR3 length: 15 residues. Per the germline V gene, CDR1 is SGHNT and CDR2 is YYREEE (reference sequence). Partial CDR3 DNA: TGTGCCAGCAGAGGCCCTGGGGCTCACACCGGGGAG. Amino acids: CASRGPGAHTGE. The full CDR3 protein is CASRGPGAHTGELFF.

This clone was found many times. The read comes to an end 3 residues before the CDR3 does, leaving the germline J gene to fill in the end. The chain couples TRBV19 to TRBJ1-5; no reliable D call. Germline lookup yields CDR1 LNHDA and CDR2 SQIVND (reference sequence). This CDR3 spans 13 amino acids. With 7 bases removed from V and 4 bases from J, the gap between germline ends came to 11 bases. CDR3 DNA (partial): TGTGCCAGTACCCCCGGTCTTAATCAGCCC. Encoded protein: CASTPGLNQP. The entire CDR3 reads CASTPGLNQPQHF.

This clone appeared many times. The read gets to within 3 residues of the CDR3 end, and the germline J gene fills in the rest. This chain uses TRBV28 with TRBJ2-1; 8 positions match TRBD1. Trimming cost V 3 bases and J 8 bases; bases outside gene matches: 12. Germline lookup yields CDR1 MDHEN and CDR2 SYDVKM. The CDR3 consists of 16 residues. The chain's CDR3 is CASSFRTGIIFHEQFF. Partial CDR3 DNA: TGTGCCAGCAGTTTTCGGACAGGGATTATATTCCATGAG.

Concerning this clone: The read finishes 3 residues shy of the CDR3 end, and the germline J gene is used to complete it. V is TRBV14 and J is TRBJ2-5, with TRBD2 matching 11 bases. This CDR3 contains 19 residues. V shed 0 bases, J shed 0 bases, and the junction held 9 bases outside the gene matches. Germline V CDR1 and CDR2: SGHDN, FVKESK. The sequenced part of the CDR3 DNA is TGTGCCAGCAGCCAAGATCGGCTAGCGGGAGGTTTCTACCAAGAGACC. It yields the protein CASSQDRLAGGFYQET. The CDR3 in its entirety is CASSQDRLAGGFYQETQYF.

This clone came up many times. The CDR3 extends 3 residues past the end of the read, so its final part is completed from the germline J gene. V and J are TRBV3-1 (or the pseudogene TRBV3-2) and TRBJ1-3; no clear D gene. The CDR3 has 17 amino acids. The V end lost 1 base, the J end lost 0 bases, and 13 bases lay between the germline ends. Looked up from germline, CDR1 is LGHDT and CDR2 is YNNKEL (reference sequence). CDR3 DNA (partial): TGTGCCAGCAGCCAAGCCGGAGGGTGCACCTCTGGAAACACC. Amino acid sequence: CASSQAGGCTSGNT. The CDR3, in full, reads CASSQAGGCTSGNTIYF.

This clone was detected ten times or more. The CDR3 end lies 3 residues beyond the end of the read and is filled in from the germline J gene. The chain employs TRBV19 and TRBJ1-3, with D tentatively TRBD1 (6 bases). Trimming shortened V by 8 bases and J by 1 base, and 9 bases separated the two germline ends. This CDR3 contains 13 residues. The germline gives CDR1 LNHDA, CDR2 SQIVND (reference sequence). This CDR3 is CASVQGSGNTIYF. The DNA read from the CDR3 is TGTGCCAGTGTACAGGGATCTGGAAACACC.

Ten or more counts support this clone. With the read ending 3 residues before the CDR3 end, the germline J gene is used to fill in that end. The V call is TRBV6-2 or TRBV6-3, the J call TRBJ1-2; TRBD1 is a possible D gene (6 bases). Trimming removed 6 bases at V and 4 bases at J, with 18 bases between. CDR1 MNHEY and CDR2 SVGEGT come from the germline V gene. This CDR3 has 15 amino acids. Partial CDR3 DNA: TGTGCCAGCAGCCCCTCGACAGGTCTCCTCTATGGC. This encodes CASSPSTGLLYG. In full, the CDR3 reads CASSPSTGLLYGYTF.

This clone was counted at least ten times. With the read ending 3 residues before the CDR3 end, the germline J gene is used to fill in that end. The rearrangement links TRBV20-1 to TRBJ2-4, with a tentative D call TRBD2 (5 bases). Germline loops: CDR1 DFQATT, CDR2 SNEGSKA (reference sequence). V lost 3 bases and J 6 bases, leaving 18 bases between the germline ends. The CDR3 totals 15 residues. Partial CDR3 DNA: TGCAGTGCTAGCCGGGGTGGGTTAAATATAAACATT. Translation: CSASRGGLNINI. The whole CDR3 protein is CSASRGGLNINIQYF.

In its sample, this clone was seen many times. With a much larger clone just one base away, this may be a read error. The read stops 3 residues short of the end of the CDR3; the missing end is completed from the germline J gene. The chain joins TRBV11-2 to TRBJ1-1, with D unclear. The germline V gene encodes CDR1 SGHAT and CDR2 FQNNGV. V was clipped by 0 bases and J by 1 base, with 3 bases between them. The CDR3 has 13 amino acids. CDR3 region: CASSLDRNTEAFF. The part of the CDR3 DNA that was read is TGTGCCAGCAGCTTAGACAGGAACACTGAA. The entire variable domain, with the rest obtained from reference TRBV11-2 and TRBJ1-1, is as follows: EAGVAQSPRYKIIEKRQSVAFWCNPISGHATLYWYQQILGQGPKLLIQFQNNGVVDDSQLPKDRFSAERLKGVDSTLKIQPAKLEDSAVYLCASSLDRNTEAFFGQGTRLTVV.

This clone came up many times. The read falls 3 residues short of the CDR3 end, and the missing part is taken from the germline J gene. The rearrangement uses TRBV19 and TRBJ2-5; D not resolved. This CDR3 has 13 residues. Trimming removed 4 bases at V and 4 bases at J, with 10 bases between. From germline, CDR1 is LNHDA and CDR2 SQIVND (reference sequence). CDR3 DNA, as far as it was read: TGTGCCAGTAGTAGGGCGCTCCGAGAGACC. Its protein product is CASSRALRET. The whole CDR3 is CASSRALRETQYF.

This clone occurred many times. The sequence runs out 3 residues before the end of the CDR3; the remainder is reconstructed from the germline J gene. The chain recombines TRBV7-3 with TRBJ2-1, with D tentatively TRBD1 (6 bases). CDR3 size: 15 residues. Deletions cut 4 bases from V and 6 bases from J, with 16 bases between. Germline V gene data show CDR1 as SGHTA and CDR2 as FQGTGA. The CDR3 sequence: CASSSGHLLSNEQFF. CDR3 DNA (partial): TGTGCCAGCAGCTCGGGACACCTCCTAAGCAATGAG.

This clone has at least ten counts. The read terminates 3 residues before the CDR3 end, so the remaining end is supplied by the germline J gene. The chain combines TRBV20-1 with TRBJ2-1, with a weak D call TRBD2 (7 bases). V lost 3 bases to trimming and J lost 0 bases, with 21 bases between them. The germline V gene encodes CDR1 DFQATT and CDR2 SNEGSKA (reference sequence). This CDR3 contains 18 residues. CDR3 bases read: TGCAGTGCTAGCTCCCCTAGGGGGGGGTTTAGCTCCTACAATGAG. Amino acid sequence: CSASSPRGGFSSYNE. From start to end, the CDR3 is CSASSPRGGFSSYNEQFF.

This clone was observed many times. The read halts 3 residues ahead of the CDR3 end, with the missing end drawn from the germline J gene. This chain joins TRBV7-6 and TRBJ2-1; 9 bases are a match to TRBD2. CDR3 length equals 16 residues. Trimming cost V 5 bases and J 2 bases; bases outside gene matches: 7. CDR1 and CDR2 (germline): SGHVS, FNYEAQ. The CDR3 spells CASSDLTSGTYNEQFF. The sequenced part of the CDR3 DNA is TGTGCCAGCAGCGATTTGACTAGCGGAACCTACAATGAG.

In this sample, this clone turned up a few times. The CDR3 end lies 3 residues beyond the end of the read and is filled in from the germline J gene. The chain links TRBV18 to TRBJ1-1; D possibly corresponds to TRBD1 (6 bases). The V gene's germline CDR1 is KGHSH and CDR2 LQKENI. V gave up 3 bases and J gave up 1 base, with 6 bases separating them. This CDR3 is 13 amino acids long. The sequenced CDR3 bases are TGTGCCAGCTCACCGGGACAGAACACTGAA. Amino acid sequence: CASSPGQNTE. The full CDR3 protein is CASSPGQNTEAFF.

This clone came up many times. The CDR3 extends 3 residues past the end of the read, so its final part is completed from the germline J gene. The J gene is TRBJ1-1, the V gene TRBV14; D unclear. The CDR3 totals 13 residues. The ends were cut back, 1 base at V and 2 bases at J, with 5 bases in the middle. In germline, CDR1 is SGHDN, CDR2 FVKESK. CDR3 residues: CASSQALNTEAFF. The sequenced CDR3 bases are TGTGCCAGCAGCCAAGCTCTCAACACTGAA.

The table lists this clone with many counts. The sequenced fragment ends 3 residues before the CDR3 boundary, so the rest is inferred from the germline J gene. The genes are TRBV20-1 and TRBJ2-1; 11 bases are a match to TRBD2. The CDR3 is 15 amino acids. J gave up 9 bases and V 2 bases, and 9 bases lay outside the gene matches. The germline gives CDR1 DFQATT, CDR2 SNEGSKA (reference sequence). CDR3 bases read: TGCAGTGCTAGATATACTAGCGGGAGTAGGGGTGAG. Residues: CSARYTSGSRGE. The complete CDR3 sequence is CSARYTSGSRGEQFF.

With respect to this clone: From the germline J gene comes the end of the CDR3, since the read stops 3 residues before it. The chain uses TRBV7-2 and TRBJ1-2; TRBD1 is a possible D gene (5 bases). Germline V gives CDR1 SGHTA, CDR2 FQGNSA. This CDR3 is 15 amino acids long. CDR3 sequence reads: CASSLLAGTYNDYTF. CDR3 bases read: TGTGCCAGCAGCTTATTGGCGGGGACTTACAATGAC.

This clone was seen at least ten times. The CDR3 end is not reached by the read, which stops 3 residues before it; the germline J gene fills it in. This chain joins TRBV29-1 and TRBJ1-2; 7 nucleotides line up with TRBD1. Germline values: CDR1 SQVTM, CDR2 ANQGSEA. This CDR3 is built from 16 residues. The J segment lost 4 bases and the V segment lost 7 bases, leaving 18 bases of the junction unmatched. Incomplete CDR3 DNA: TGCAGCGGACTACTCGTCGGGCAGGGGGACAGCTATGGC. Amino acid sequence: CSGLLVGQGDSYG. The complete CDR3 protein is CSGLLVGQGDSYGYTF.

This clone has ten or more counts. The read falls 3 residues short of the CDR3 end, and the missing part is taken from the germline J gene. This chain connects TRBV19 to TRBJ1-1, with TRBD1 matching 7 bases. This CDR3 is 14 amino acids long. Germline trimming cut 5 bases from V and 1 base from J; bases unmatched to any gene: 4. CDR1 is LNHDA and CDR2 is SQIVND in the germline V gene (reference sequence). Partial CDR3 DNA: TGTGCCAGTAGTTCCTACAGGGGGAACACTGAA. Encoded protein: CASSSYRGNTE. The whole CDR3 sequence is CASSSYRGNTEAFF.